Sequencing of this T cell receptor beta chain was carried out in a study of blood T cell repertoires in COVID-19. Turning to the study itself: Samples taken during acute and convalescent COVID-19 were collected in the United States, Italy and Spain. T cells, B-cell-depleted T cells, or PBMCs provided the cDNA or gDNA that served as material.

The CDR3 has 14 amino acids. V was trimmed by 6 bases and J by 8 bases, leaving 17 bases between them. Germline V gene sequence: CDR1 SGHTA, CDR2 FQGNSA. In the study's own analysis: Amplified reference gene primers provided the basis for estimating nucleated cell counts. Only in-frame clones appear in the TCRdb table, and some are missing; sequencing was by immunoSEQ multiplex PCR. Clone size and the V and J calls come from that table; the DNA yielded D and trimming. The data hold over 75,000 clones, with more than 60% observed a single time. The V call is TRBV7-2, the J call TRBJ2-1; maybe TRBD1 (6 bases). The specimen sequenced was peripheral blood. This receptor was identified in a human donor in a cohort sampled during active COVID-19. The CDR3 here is CASSSHFQGYEQFF. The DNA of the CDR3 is TGTGCCAGCAGTTCCCATTTTCAGGGGTATGAGCAGTTCTTC.